These T cell receptor beta chains were read from a single sample in a study of cytomegalovirus exposure and HLA in healthy donors. The data were produced by immunoSEQ multiplex PCR, yet TCRdb's version contains in-frame clones alone and is incomplete. The data hold fewer than 200,000 clones, with roughly 70% observed a single time. Material: PBMCs. The receptors come from a girl aged 5-17 years in good health and CMV-seronegative. CDR3s include the opening cysteine and the closing phenylalanine or tryptophan. Fields, in order: J gene, V gene, clone size, D gene, CDR3 DNA, CDR3 protein. The D gene is left open where the match is weak. Expanded clones are given a class, and other clones once, few, many or no size at all.

j_call: TRBJ2-7; v_call: TRBV4-1; clone_size: once; d_call: NA; cdr3_nt: TGCGCCAGCAGCCAAGATAGGACAATGACCTACGAGCAGTACTTC; cdr3_aa: CASSQDRTMTYEQYF
j_call: TRBJ1-4; v_call: TRBV7-9; clone_size: NA; d_call: NA; cdr3_nt: TGTGCCAGCAGCCCTGGATTGAGGACTAATGAAAAACTGTTTTTT; cdr3_aa: CASSPGLRTNEKLFF
j_call: TRBJ1-1; v_call: TRBV29-1; clone_size: few; d_call: NA; cdr3_nt: TGCAGCCTGGGCAACACTGAAGCTTTCTTT; cdr3_aa: CSLGNTEAFF
j_call: TRBJ1-2; v_call: TRBV29-1; clone_size: few; d_call: TRBD1; cdr3_nt: TGCAGCGTTGAAGATGACAGGGTAGATGGCTACACCTTC; cdr3_aa: CSVEDDRVDGYTF
j_call: TRBJ1-1; v_call: TRBV5-1; clone_size: few; d_call: TRBD1; cdr3_nt: TGCGCCAGCAGCTTGGACGTCAGGGGGATGAACACTGAAGCTTTCTTT; cdr3_aa: CASSLDVRGMNTEAFF
j_call: TRBJ2-5; v_call: TRBV5-6; clone_size: NA; d_call: TRBD1; cdr3_nt: TGTGCCAGCAGCTTGGTCAGGGGGCGTCAGTACTTC; cdr3_aa: CASSLVRGRQYF
j_call: TRBJ2-1; v_call: TRBV18; clone_size: NA; d_call: TRBD2; cdr3_nt: TGTGCCAGCTCAGGCAGCGGGGGCGAGCAGTTCTTC; cdr3_aa: CASSGSGGEQFF
j_call: TRBJ1-5; v_call: TRBV29-1; clone_size: few; d_call: NA; cdr3_nt: TGCAGCGTTGTAGGGGAGGCCAATCAGCCCCAGCATTTT; cdr3_aa: CSVVGEANQPQHF
j_call: TRBJ1-6; v_call: TRBV4-1; clone_size: NA; d_call: NA; cdr3_nt: TGCGCCAGCAGCCAAGAGGGGAGCTCCTATAATTCACCCCTCCACTTT; cdr3_aa: CASSQEGSSYNSPLHF
j_call: TRBJ1-4; v_call: TRBV9; clone_size: NA; d_call: NA; cdr3_nt: TGTGCCAGCAGCGAAGAGGGAGAAAAACTGTTTTTT; cdr3_aa: CASSEEGEKLFF
j_call: TRBJ1-5; v_call: TRBV7-2; clone_size: few; d_call: TRBD1; cdr3_nt: TGTGCCAGCAGCTTACCGACAGGGTTGGGGGATCAGCCCCAGCATTTT; cdr3_aa: CASSLPTGLGDQPQHF
j_call: TRBJ1-5; v_call: TRBV29-1; clone_size: once; d_call: NA; cdr3_nt: TGCAGCCCAAGATATAGAAGGGGTGGTCAGCCCCAGCATTTT; cdr3_aa: CSPRYRRGGQPQHF
j_call: TRBJ1-1; v_call: TRBV4-2; clone_size: NA; d_call: TRBD1; cdr3_nt: TGTGCCAGCAGCCCGGAGGGGACAGGGGGGACTGAAGCTTTCTTT; cdr3_aa: CASSPEGTGGTEAFF
j_call: TRBJ1-1; v_call: TRBV5-1; clone_size: NA; d_call: NA; cdr3_nt: TGCGCCAGCAGCTTGGTTTCAGGTTCAAGGACTGAAGCTTTCTTT; cdr3_aa: CASSLVSGSRTEAFF
j_call: TRBJ1-2; v_call: TRBV5-1; clone_size: NA; d_call: TRBD1; cdr3_nt: TGCGCCAGCAGCAGGGACAGAATGGGCTACACCTTC; cdr3_aa: CASSRDRMGYTF
j_call: TRBJ2-5; v_call: TRBV9; clone_size: NA; d_call: NA; cdr3_nt: TGTGCCAGCAGCGTAGCCCGGGGCCAAGAGACCCAGTACTTC; cdr3_aa: CASSVARGQETQYF
j_call: TRBJ1-5; v_call: TRBV4-1; clone_size: NA; d_call: TRBD1; cdr3_nt: TGCGCCAGCAGCTCGCCGGGACAGGGGAGAAGCAATCAGCCCCAGCATTTT; cdr3_aa: CASSSPGQGRSNQPQHF
j_call: TRBJ2-1; v_call: TRBV5-1; clone_size: once; d_call: NA; cdr3_nt: TGCGCCAGCAGTGAGGGGGGACAGAGGTACAATGAGCAGTTCTTC; cdr3_aa: CASSEGGQRYNEQFF
j_call: TRBJ1-1; v_call: TRBV29-1; clone_size: NA; d_call: TRBD1; cdr3_nt: TGCAGCGTTGAGAATAACCCCGGGACAGGGAGGGCCACTGAAGCTTTCTTT; cdr3_aa: CSVENNPGTGRATEAFF
j_call: TRBJ1-1; v_call: TRBV2; clone_size: NA; d_call: NA; cdr3_nt: TGTGCCAGCAGTGTTTCCCGGGGAGGGACTGAAGCTTTCTTT; cdr3_aa: CASSVSRGGTEAFF
j_call: TRBJ1-1; v_call: TRBV28; clone_size: once; d_call: NA; cdr3_nt: TGTGCCAGCTCTAGGGAGACTGAAGCTTTCTTT; cdr3_aa: CASSRETEAFF
j_call: TRBJ2-7; v_call: TRBV25-1; clone_size: once; d_call: TRBD1; cdr3_nt: TGTGCCAGCAGTGGTCACCCGAAAGACAGGGGGTATAGCGAGCAGTACTTC; cdr3_aa: CASSGHPKDRGYSEQYF
j_call: TRBJ2-2; v_call: TRBV6-5; clone_size: NA; d_call: NA; cdr3_nt: TGTGCCAGCGCAGGTCTCGGGGAGCTGTTTTTT; cdr3_aa: CASAGLGELFF
j_call: TRBJ1-2; v_call: TRBV2; clone_size: NA; d_call: TRBD1; cdr3_nt: TGTGCCAGCAGTGAGGGGAACAGGGGCGATCGAGGCTACACCTTC; cdr3_aa: CASSEGNRGDRGYTF
j_call: TRBJ1-5; v_call: TRBV4-1; clone_size: NA; d_call: NA; cdr3_nt: TGCGCCAGCAGCCAAGAAGGGGCAGTGGATAGCAATCAGCCCCAGCATTTT; cdr3_aa: CASSQEGAVDSNQPQHF
j_call: TRBJ2-5; v_call: TRBV28; clone_size: NA; d_call: TRBD1; cdr3_nt: TGTGCCAGCAGTCGTTCCGGGACAGGGAGGGCCCAGTACTTC; cdr3_aa: CASSRSGTGRAQYF
j_call: TRBJ1-3; v_call: TRBV7-6; clone_size: NA; d_call: NA; cdr3_nt: TGTGCCAGCAGCTTAGCACACCTTGGCTCTGGAAACACCATATATTTT; cdr3_aa: CASSLAHLGSGNTIYF
j_call: TRBJ1-5; v_call: TRBV18; clone_size: NA; d_call: TRBD1; cdr3_nt: TGTGCCAGCTCACCACAGGACGGGACAGGGGTTGGTCAGCCCCAGCATTTT; cdr3_aa: CASSPQDGTGVGQPQHF
j_call: TRBJ1-6; v_call: TRBV5-5; clone_size: NA; d_call: TRBD1; cdr3_nt: TGTGCCAGCAGCTTTGACTACGGGACAGGGGCGGATAATTCACCCCTCCACTTT; cdr3_aa: CASSFDYGTGADNSPLHF
j_call: TRBJ1-2; v_call: TRBV27; clone_size: NA; d_call: NA; cdr3_nt: TGTGCCAGCAGTTTTCAGGGGCTGGGCTATGGCTACACCTTC; cdr3_aa: CASSFQGLGYGYTF
j_call: TRBJ2-5; v_call: TRBV27; clone_size: NA; d_call: TRBD1; cdr3_nt: TGTGCCAGCAGCCCCACCCGACAGGGGCAAGAGACCCAGTACTTC; cdr3_aa: CASSPTRQGQETQYF
j_call: TRBJ1-3; v_call: TRBV5-6; clone_size: NA; d_call: NA; cdr3_nt: TGTGCCAGCAGCGCTACAGGTCCCGGAAACACCATATATTTT; cdr3_aa: CASSATGPGNTIYF
j_call: TRBJ1-1; v_call: TRBV25-1; clone_size: few; d_call: TRBD1; cdr3_nt: TGTGCCAGCGGATTCCAGGGGGCTGGTACTGAAGCTTTCTTT; cdr3_aa: CASGFQGAGTEAFF
j_call: TRBJ2-2; v_call: TRBV15; clone_size: NA; d_call: NA; cdr3_nt: TGTGCCACCAGCAGAGATTTCTCCGGGGAGCTGTTTTTT; cdr3_aa: CATSRDFSGELFF
j_call: TRBJ1-6; v_call: TRBV30; clone_size: NA; d_call: NA; cdr3_nt: TGTGCCTGGAGTGTAGGGGTTTTGGATTCACCCCTCCACTTT; cdr3_aa: CAWSVGVLDSPLHF
j_call: TRBJ1-5; v_call: TRBV2; clone_size: NA; d_call: NA; cdr3_nt: TGTGCCAGCAGCTATTCAGGTAGCGGCAATCAGCCCCAGCATTTT; cdr3_aa: CASSYSGSGNQPQHF
j_call: TRBJ1-1; v_call: TRBV5-8; clone_size: NA; d_call: TRBD1; cdr3_nt: TGTGCCAGCAGCCACTTAAGCACGACAGGGATGATCACTGAAGCTTTCTTT; cdr3_aa: CASSHLSTTGMITEAFF
j_call: TRBJ2-7; v_call: TRBV30; clone_size: NA; d_call: TRBD1; cdr3_nt: TGTGCCTGGAGTAATAAGGGGACAGGGCACGAACAGTACTTC; cdr3_aa: CAWSNKGTGHEQYF
j_call: TRBJ2-3; v_call: TRBV27; clone_size: few; d_call: TRBD2; cdr3_nt: TGTGCCAGCAGCCCAGAGCAGCGGGGGGGTAAAGATACGCAGTATTTT; cdr3_aa: CASSPEQRGGKDTQYF
j_call: TRBJ1-2; v_call: TRBV29-1; clone_size: few; d_call: NA; cdr3_nt: TGCAGCGTTTCGACAGGAGACAAATATGGCTACACCTTC; cdr3_aa: CSVSTGDKYGYTF
j_call: TRBJ1-4; v_call: TRBV27; clone_size: NA; d_call: TRBD1; cdr3_nt: TGTGCCAGCAGGGACTCCGGACAGGGCCCCACTAATGAAAAACTGTTTTTT; cdr3_aa: CASRDSGQGPTNEKLFF
j_call: TRBJ2-5; v_call: TRBV5-1; clone_size: NA; d_call: TRBD2; cdr3_nt: TGCGCCAGCAGCTTGGGCGGGGGGGATGAAGAGACCCAGTACTTC; cdr3_aa: CASSLGGGDEETQYF
j_call: TRBJ2-7; v_call: TRBV6-1; clone_size: NA; d_call: TRBD2; cdr3_nt: TGTGCCAGCGATCTTACTAGCGGGGTAATCTACGAGCAGTACTTC; cdr3_aa: CASDLTSGVIYEQYF
j_call: TRBJ2-2; v_call: TRBV9; clone_size: few; d_call: NA; cdr3_nt: TGTGCCAGCAGAACGGGGAACACCGGGGAGCTGTTTTTT; cdr3_aa: CASRTGNTGELFF
j_call: TRBJ2-3; v_call: TRBV7-6; clone_size: NA; d_call: TRBD2; cdr3_nt: TGTGCCAGCAGCTTATTGGGCGGGGGGACAGATACGCAGTATTTT; cdr3_aa: CASSLLGGGTDTQYF
j_call: TRBJ1-2; v_call: TRBV18; clone_size: few; d_call: TRBD1; cdr3_nt: TGTGCCAGCTCACCGCGACAGGGGGCGGACTATGGCTACACCTTC; cdr3_aa: CASSPRQGADYGYTF
j_call: TRBJ1-1; v_call: TRBV20-1; clone_size: few; d_call: TRBD1; cdr3_nt: TGCAGTGCCGGAGGGGGACAGGAAGCTTTCTTT; cdr3_aa: CSAGGGQEAFF
j_call: TRBJ2-1; v_call: TRBV2; clone_size: NA; d_call: NA; cdr3_nt: TGTGCCAGCAGTGAGGAGCACAGGGATGAGCAGTTCTTC; cdr3_aa: CASSEEHRDEQFF
j_call: TRBJ1-5; v_call: TRBV6-1; clone_size: few; d_call: TRBD1; cdr3_nt: TGTGCCAGCAGTTCCAGGGGGGATCAGCCCCAGCATTTT; cdr3_aa: CASSSRGDQPQHF
j_call: TRBJ1-2; v_call: TRBV27; clone_size: NA; d_call: TRBD1; cdr3_nt: TGTGCCAGCAGTTTAATGGGACAGGGGGTATATGGCTACACCTTC; cdr3_aa: CASSLMGQGVYGYTF
j_call: TRBJ2-5; v_call: TRBV30; clone_size: NA; d_call: NA; cdr3_nt: TGTGCCTGGACTTCCGGGACAAACACCCAAGAGACCCAGTACTTC; cdr3_aa: CAWTSGTNTQETQYF
j_call: TRBJ1-1; v_call: TRBV2; clone_size: NA; d_call: NA; cdr3_nt: TGTGCCAGCAGTGGAGGGTTGTTGGAGGACACTGAAGCTTTCTTT; cdr3_aa: CASSGGLLEDTEAFF
j_call: TRBJ1-2; v_call: TRBV7-9; clone_size: NA; d_call: TRBD1; cdr3_nt: TGTGCCAGCAGCCAAGAGACAGGGCCGAACTATGGCTACACCTTC; cdr3_aa: CASSQETGPNYGYTF
j_call: TRBJ2-5; v_call: TRBV2; clone_size: NA; d_call: NA; cdr3_nt: TGTGCCAGCAGTGAAGCGTTAACAGCCCAAGAGACCCAGTACTTC; cdr3_aa: CASSEALTAQETQYF
j_call: TRBJ1-2; v_call: TRBV6-5; clone_size: NA; d_call: TRBD1; cdr3_nt: TGTGCCAGCAGTTACAACGCCGGGACAGAAGAATATGGCTACACCTTC; cdr3_aa: CASSYNAGTEEYGYTF
j_call: TRBJ2-1; v_call: TRBV11-3; clone_size: few; d_call: NA; cdr3_nt: TGTGCCAGCAGCTCCCCGAACGGCCTGAAGGGTGAACGCGGGAATGAGCAGTTCTTC; cdr3_aa: CASSSPNGLKGERGNEQFF
j_call: TRBJ2-2; v_call: TRBV9; clone_size: NA; d_call: NA; cdr3_nt: TGTGCCAGCAGCGTAGGAGGCCCGAACGCCGGGGAGCTGTTTTTT; cdr3_aa: CASSVGGPNAGELFF
j_call: TRBJ2-7; v_call: TRBV13; clone_size: few; d_call: TRBD1; cdr3_nt: TGTGCCAGCAGCTTAGCGGGACAGGAGTACGTGGGGCAGTACTTC; cdr3_aa: CASSLAGQEYVGQYF